This T cell receptor (beta chain) comes out of a study of blood T cell repertoires in COVID-19. Source study methods: Nucleated cell counts were estimated from reference gene primer amplification. TCRdb keeps only in-frame clones here, not all; method: immunoSEQ multiplex PCR. V and J calls and clone size are copied from that table; D and trimming were computed from the DNA. Here the sample spans some 260,000 clones, roughly 82% being singletons. V dropped 4 bases and J dropped 4 bases, with 16 bases sitting between them. There are 15 residues in the CDR3. Looked up from germline, CDR1 is MRHNA and CDR2 is SNTAGT.

The V and J genes are TRBV6-4 and TRBJ1-1; possible D gene TRBD1, 5 bases. Sample: peripheral blood. This receptor was taken from a woman older than 75 with active or convalescent COVID-19. The CDR3 region is CASSAHGAGGTEAFF. CDR3 bases: TGTGCCAGCAGTGCCCATGGGGCAGGCGGCACTGAAGCTTTCTTT.